This T cell receptor (beta chain) was recorded in a study of control samples from healthy donors and cancer patients. In germline, CDR1 is SGDLS, CDR2 YYNGEE. This CDR3 has 14 residues. Deletions cut 3 bases from V and 3 bases from J, with 12 bases between. Sequencing was performed with immunoSEQ multiplex PCR; in TCRdb, only in-frame clones are kept and a portion is missing. The sample has 70,000 or so clones, over 75% seen once; the top ten hold around 30%. The J gene is TRBJ1-1, the V gene TRBV9, with D maybe TRBD1 (5 bases). The receptor's source is a man over 45 in good health. The specimen was blood. CDR3 loop: CASSGIREDTEAFF. CDR3 coding DNA: TGTGCCAGCAGCGGCATCAGGGAGGACACTGAAGCTTTCTTT.